These T cell receptor beta chains were read from a single sample in a study of cytomegalovirus exposure and HLA in healthy donors. TCRdb's copy holds only in-frame clones and misses some; the assay was immunoSEQ multiplex PCR. Among 130,000 or so clones, 70% to 90% were seen once, and the ten largest hold around 1.9%. Sequenced input: PBMCs. These receptors all come from a man aged 40-50 years in good health and CMV-seronegative. Both conserved end residues are part of each CDR3. Clone size is stated in some rows and not others, as once, few, many or a class when expanded.

clone_size j_call v_call cdr3_aa
NA TRBJ1-2 TRBV18 CASSQQDRVGANYGYTF
NA TRBJ2-2 TRBV4-2 CASSQGWQGSTGELFF
few TRBJ2-1 TRBV2 CASEDLLAGGYNEQFF
NA TRBJ1-3 TRBV28 CASATLGTGGSGNTIYF
NA TRBJ1-2 TRBV30 CACRSGAMGYGYTF
few TRBJ2-3 TRBV2 CASSEQGFSSTDTQYF
many TRBJ2-3 TRBV6-4 CASSDGTSGGADTQYF
NA TRBJ1-1 TRBV18 CASSARLPVGERPEAFF
NA TRBJ1-3 TRBV2 CATYSRAGNTIYF
once TRBJ2-1 TRBV11-2 CASSLGVVIANSYNEQFF
NA TRBJ1-1 TRBV30 CAWSVQAAYEAFF
few TRBJ2-1 TRBV7-6 CASSSASGSYNEQFF
NA TRBJ1-5 TRBV5-1 CASSLGQGEGNQPQHF
NA TRBJ1-6 TRBV28 CASSTGNSPLHF
NA TRBJ2-2 TRBV5-6 CASSLQRTGELFF